The next 6 T cell receptor beta chains were all read from a single sample in a study of CD8+ T cells in alopecia areata. Sequencing relied on a cDNA template that was reverse transcribed from extracted RNA. Some clones are missing from TCRdb's copy, which holds only in-frame ones; the method was immunoSEQ multiplex PCR. The data show about 270,000 clones, none appearing only once, with roughly 1.2% held by the ten largest. It was with CD4, CD8alpha, NKG2D, NKG2ACE and other markers that pooled cutaneous lymph node cells were sorted. The sequenced material came from CD4+ T cells sorted from a lymph node. These receptors all come from a C3H/HeJ mouse with alopecia areata. These mice share the MHC haplotype H2-k.

A note on this clone: Each gene name is a mouse one. The read halts 4 residues ahead of the CDR3 end, with the missing end drawn from the germline J gene. At the DNA level, this CDR3 is encoded by other sequences in the same sample as well. V usage is TRBV13-1 and J usage is TRBJ2-3; 8 nucleotides match TRBD1. Trimming cost V 2 bases and J 3 bases; bases outside gene matches: 2. Germline assignment: CDR1 NSHNY and CDR2 SYGAGN. CDR3 size: 14 residues. The CDR3 sequence is CASSDRGRAETLYF. The sequenced CDR3 bases are TGTGCCAGCAGTGACAGGGGGCGGGCAGAA.

This clone was counted a few times. Here the gene names and germline are mouse. The missing CDR3 end, 4 residues past where the read stops, is filled in from the germline J gene. V and J are TRBV19 and TRBJ1-2; D is possibly TRBD1 (5 bases). This CDR3 is built from 15 residues. The germline V gene encodes CDR1 FNHDT and CDR2 SITEND (reference sequence). The germline V and J ends were trimmed by 2 bases and 1 base, with 12 bases remaining between them. CDR3 sequence: CASSMWGGKNSDYTF. Partial CDR3 DNA: TGTGCCAGCAGTATGTGGGGGGGGAAAAACTCC.

Points on this clone: The germline and genes are mouse ones. The CDR3 end lies 4 residues beyond the end of the read and is filled in from the germline J gene. This rearrangement joins TRBV19 to TRBJ2-3; 7 nucleotides agree with TRBD1. Germline V gene data show CDR1 as FNHDT and CDR2 as SITEND (reference sequence). The V and J ends lost 5 bases and 0 bases, in that order; junction bases with no gene match: 6. The CDR3 contains 15 residues. The CDR3 is CASREGQTSAETLYF. CDR3 DNA, as far as it was read: TGTGCCAGCAGGGAGGGACAGACTAGTGCAGAA.

This clone was observed a few times. Mouse names are used for the genes. The CDR3 end falls 4 residues outside the read, so it is completed with the germline J gene. The same CDR3 also results from other DNA sequences found in this sample. The V call is TRBV13-2, the J call TRBJ2-5; TRBD2 is a possible D gene (5 bases). Trimming took 0 bases from V and 2 from J, leaving 7 bases between them. Germline lookup yields CDR1 NNHNN and CDR2 SYGAGS (reference sequence). The CDR3 covers 14 residues. CDR3 bases read: TGTGCCAGCGGTGATGCAACTGGCCAAGAC. Residues: CASGDATGQD. In full, the CDR3 is CASGDATGQDTQYF.

This clone was detected only a few times. Here the gene names and germline are mouse. The sequenced fragment ends 4 residues before the CDR3 boundary, so the rest is inferred from the germline J gene. V usage is TRBV19 and J usage is TRBJ2-3; 12 bases match TRBD1. In germline, CDR1 is FNHDT, CDR2 SITEND (reference sequence). CDR3 length: 16 amino acids. The V and J ends lost 4 bases and 1 base, in that order; junction bases with no gene match: 4. The CDR3 sequence: CASSLRDRGRAETLYF. CDR3 DNA (partial): TGTGCCAGCAGTCTCCGGGACAGGGGGCGTGCAGAA. Combining the CDR3 with reference TRBV19 and TRBJ2-3 gives the whole variable domain GGIITQTPKFLIGQEGQKLTLKCQQNFNHDTMYWYRQDSGKGLRLIYYSITENDLQKGDLSEGYDASREKKSSFSLTVTSAQKNEMAVFLCASSLRDRGRAETLYFGSGTRLTVL.

Only a few counts were recorded for this clone. The genes are named according to mouse. The CDR3 end falls 4 residues outside the read, so it is completed with the germline J gene. Other DNA sequences within the sample encode an identical CDR3. The V gene is TRBV13-2, the J gene TRBJ2-5; 7 nucleotides match TRBD2. CDR1 is NNHNN and CDR2 is SYGAGS in the germline V gene (reference sequence). The CDR3 is made up of 14 amino acids. CDR3 protein: CASGDALGEDTQYF. Incomplete CDR3 DNA: TGTGCCAGCGGTGATGCGCTGGGGGAAGAC.